The 23 T cell receptor beta chains below were found in one sample sequenced in a study of blood T cell repertoires in COVID-19. The repertoire was sequenced with immunoSEQ multiplex PCR; TCRdb's copy has only in-frame clones and lacks some. Among 100,000 to 150,000 clones listed, about 72% were seen once. Sequenced input: peripheral blood. The receptors derive from a woman in her seventies with acute or convalescent COVID-19.

This chain links TRBV18 with TRBJ2-1; 9 bases agree with TRBD1. Trimming removed 3 bases from V and 5 bases from J; junction bases left unmatched: 8. CDR3 size: 16 residues. Germline CDR1 reads KGHSH; CDR2 reads LQKENI. CDR3 DNA sequence: TGTGCCAGCTCACCGAGTGGCGGGACAGGGAACAATGAGCAGTTCTTC. This codes for CASSPSGGTGNNEQFF.

The chain links TRBV6-6 to TRBJ2-7; maybe TRBD2 (7 bases). Trimming stripped 5 bases from V and 5 bases from J, with 19 bases between. The CDR3 has 15 residues. CDR1 MNHNY and CDR2 SVGAGI come from the germline V gene (reference sequence). CDR3 in DNA: TGTGCCAGCAGTCTCCCCCGGGGGCGGGGGAACGAGCAGTACTTC. Translated, it gives CASSLPRGRGNEQYF.

This sequence joins TRBV11-2 and TRBJ2-3; tentative D call: TRBD2 (6 bases). The CDR3 runs 14 residues. V lost 5 bases and J lost 1, with 10 bases in between. Germline loops: CDR1 SGHAT, CDR2 FQNNGV. The CDR3 sequence: CASSIGEGTDTQYF. CDR3 sequence (DNA): TGTGCCAGCAGCATTGGGGAGGGCACAGATACGCAGTATTTT.

The rearrangement joins TRBV10-1 to TRBJ1-1; perhaps TRBD1 as D (6 bases). Germline CDR1 is WNHNN and CDR2 is SYGVQD (reference sequence). CDR3 length equals 13 residues. V was cut by 3 bases and J by 1 base, with 6 bases left in between. CDR3 in DNA: TGCGCCAGCAGTGAACAGGGGAACACTGAAGCTTTCTTT. It specifies CASSEQGNTEAFF.

This clone was detected a few times. V is TRBV29-1 and J is TRBJ1-2, with TRBD1 matching over 12 bases. The length of the CDR3 is 13 residues. J was trimmed by 7 bases and V by 7 bases; bases with no gene match: 7. Per germline, CDR1 SQVTM and CDR2 ANQGSEA. The CDR3 nucleotides are TGCAGCGGAGGGACAGGGGGCGCGAGTGGCTACACCTTC. Amino acid sequence: CSGGTGGASGYTF.

This clone was seen a handful of times. The V gene is TRBV3-1 (or the pseudogene TRBV3-2), the J gene TRBJ2-1; 9 positions agree with TRBD2. This CDR3 comprises 17 residues. V dropped 0 bases and J dropped 6; count of bases not matched to a gene: 9. The V gene's germline CDR1 is LGHDT and CDR2 YNNKEL (reference sequence). In nucleotides, the CDR3 is TGTGCCAGCAGCCAAGAAATAGCGGGAGTGGTAGGCAATGAGCAGTTCTTC. Protein product: CASSQEIAGVVGNEQFF.

The chain couples TRBV19 to TRBJ1-1; 7 bases are shared with TRBD1. J gave up 4 bases and V 10 bases, and 9 bases lay outside the gene matches. The germline V gene has CDR1 LNHDA and CDR2 SQIVND (reference sequence). The CDR3 spans 13 residues. The CDR3 region is CATKGGLVTEAFF. DNA for the CDR3: TGTGCCACCAAAGGGGGCTTGGTCACTGAAGCTTTCTTT.

The CDR3 sequence is CASSGAGSNQPQHF. The CDR3 DNA reads as TGTGCCAGCAGTGGGGCAGGCTCTAATCAGCCCCAGCATTTT. The chain uses TRBV27 and TRBJ1-5, with D possibly being TRBD1 (5 bases). The V end lost 5 bases, the J end lost 4 bases, and 12 bases lay between the germline ends. The CDR3 is made up of 14 amino acids. Germline CDR1 and CDR2: MNHEY and SMNVEV (reference sequence).

This clone has more than one count but fewer than ten. The chain is built from TRBV4-1 and TRBJ1-2, with no clear D. Germline V gene data show CDR1 as MGHRA and CDR2 as YSYEKL. The CDR3 totals 17 residues. V was shortened by 4 bases and J by 0 bases, with 18 bases between the two germline ends. The CDR3 spells CASSPFQRAGANYGYTF. The CDR3 DNA reads TGCGCCAGCAGCCCGTTTCAGAGGGCTGGGGCTAACTATGGCTACACCTTC.

This clone was counted a few times. The chain joins TRBV2 to TRBJ2-3, with a weak D call TRBD2 (5 bases). Trimming took 8 bases from V and 8 from J, leaving 8 bases between them. CDR3 length equals 10 residues. Germline loops: CDR1 SNHLY, CDR2 FYNNEI. The CDR3 sequence: CASLRVTQYF. The CDR3 nucleotides read TGTGCCAGCCTGAGGGTTACGCAGTATTTT.

Here the CDR3 DNA reads TGTGCCACCAGTGATGCGGACTCCCGATCCTACAATGAGCAGTTCTTC. It encodes CATSDADSRSYNEQFF. V usage is TRBV24-1 and J usage is TRBJ2-1; a weak D match, TRBD2 (5 bases). Trimming shortened V by 3 bases and J by 1 base, and 12 bases separated the two germline ends. The length of the CDR3 is 16 residues. Germline CDR1 is KGHDR and CDR2 is SFDVKD.

This clone has only one observation. The chain is built from TRBV19 and TRBJ2-7; TRBD2 matches at 8 bases. V lost 6 bases to trimming and J lost 2 bases; unmatched junction nucleotides: 9. The germline V gene has CDR1 LNHDA and CDR2 SQIVND (reference sequence). The CDR3 consists of 15 residues. CDR3: CASSPSTSVTYEQYF. Written as DNA, the CDR3 is TGTGCCAGTAGCCCCTCGACTAGCGTAACCTACGAGCAGTACTTC.

In this sample, this clone turned up once. Germline and junction disagree at one end, which may indicate a read error. The chain is built from TRBV18 and TRBJ2-3; D is perhaps TRBD1 (5 bases). This CDR3 spans 17 amino acids. CDR1 is KGHSH and CDR2 is LQKENI in the germline V gene. DNA of the CDR3: TGTGCCAGCTCCCCACCAAAGGGGTCCCCCGGCTCAGATACGCAGTATTTT. It translates to CASSPPKGSPGSDTQYF. The complete variable domain, with remaining parts taken from reference TRBV18 and TRBJ2-3, reads NAGVMQNPRHLVRRRGQEARLRCSPMKGHSHVYWYRQLPEEGLKFMVYLQKENIIDESGMPKERFSAEFPKEGPSILRIQQVVRGDSAAYFCASSPPKGSPGSDTQYFGPGTRLTVL.

This chain joins TRBV7-2 and TRBJ2-3, with 8 bases matching TRBD2. This CDR3 is built from 15 residues. CDR1 SGHTA and CDR2 FQGNSA come from the germline V gene. The junction had 4 bases not matched to a gene; V was cut back by 2 bases and J by 3 bases. CDR3 region: CASSLNGGATDTQYF. CDR3 DNA: TGTGCCAGCAGCTTAAACGGGGGGGCGACAGATACGCAGTATTTT. The entire variable domain, with the rest obtained from reference TRBV7-2 and TRBJ2-3, is as follows: GAGVSQSPSNKVTEKGKDVELRCDPISGHTALYWYRQSLGQGLEFLIYFQGNSAPDKSGLPSDRFSAERTGGSVSTLTIQRTQQEDSAVYLCASSLNGGATDTQYFGPGTRLTVL.

V is TRBV25-1 and J is TRBJ1-3, with D hard to call. V lost 2 bases and J lost 1, with 9 bases in between. There are 15 residues in the CDR3. Per the germline V gene, CDR1 is MGHDK and CDR2 is SYGVNS. CDR3 amino acids: CASSEDGESGNTIYF. DNA for the CDR3: TGTGCCAGCAGTGAAGACGGGGAATCTGGAAACACCATATATTTT.

In its sample, this clone was seen many times. The rearrangement joins TRBV6-6 to TRBJ2-1; TRBD1 matches 11 bases. The CDR3 length is 15 residues. Germline CDR1 is MNHNY and CDR2 is SVGAGI (reference sequence). Trimming took 4 bases from V and 8 from J; bases not matched to a gene: 7. The CDR3 DNA reads TGTGCCAGCAGTTGGACAGGGGGCGCGGGAGATGAGCAGTTCTTC. Translating it yields CASSWTGGAGDEQFF.

A note on this clone: Other nucleotide sequences from this sample produce the same CDR3. The rearrangement uses TRBV4-1 and TRBJ1-4; D perhaps matches TRBD1 (5 bases). V shed 4 bases and J shed 5 bases, with 11 bases lying between them. CDR3 length: 14 residues. Germline CDR1 MGHRA, CDR2 YSYEKL. CDR3 nucleotides: TGCGCCAGCAGCCCGGGGGTCGCAAATGAAAAACTGTTTTTT. Its protein is CASSPGVANEKLFF.

The CDR3 is CASSSPRGSNQPQHF. CDR3 DNA sequence: TGTGCCAGCAGTTCCCCAAGAGGTAGCAATCAGCCCCAGCATTTT. The chain is built from TRBV6-6 and TRBJ1-5; D gene uncertain. The V gene lost 4 bases and the J gene lost 0 bases, with 10 bases spanning the gap. Germline values: CDR1 MNHNY, CDR2 SVGAGI (reference sequence). This CDR3 contains 15 residues.

The chain carries TRBV6-1 and TRBJ1-2; 8 positions match TRBD1. Looked up from germline, CDR1 is MNHNS and CDR2 is SASEGT. V lost 2 bases, J lost 5 bases, and 1 base stayed unmatched. The CDR3 length is 13 residues. The CDR3 sequence: CASSEQGAYGYTF. The CDR3 DNA follows: TGTGCCAGCAGTGAACAGGGGGCTTATGGCTACACCTTC.

The rearrangement uses TRBV7-2 and TRBJ1-1; 10 positions match TRBD1. The V segment lost 4 bases and the J segment 4 bases; nucleotides outside the gene matches: 3. CDR1 and CDR2 from the germline V gene are SGHTA and FQGNSA. The CDR3 consists of 14 residues. The CDR3 DNA is TGTGCCAGCAGCTCCAGACAGGGGGCCACTGAAGCTTTCTTT. Protein: CASSSRQGATEAFF.

The chain joins TRBV7-8 to TRBJ2-5; maybe TRBD2 (6 bases). Germline V gives CDR1 SGHVS, CDR2 FQNEAQ. V was trimmed by 5 bases and J by 5 bases, leaving 15 bases between them. This CDR3 comprises 14 residues. CDR3 in amino acids: CASSLGGVRETQYF. Written as DNA, the CDR3 is TGTGCCAGCAGCCTCGGAGGGGTCCGGGAGACCCAGTACTTC.

The V gene is TRBV5-1, the J gene TRBJ2-5; no firm D call. The germline V gene encodes CDR1 SGHRS and CDR2 YFSETQ. This CDR3 region has 12 residues. Trimming left V 5 bases short and J 5 bases short, with 10 bases between. The CDR3: CASSEARETQYF. The DNA for the CDR3 is TGCGCCAGCAGTGAGGCTAGGGAGACCCAGTACTTC.

V usage is TRBV6-1 and J usage is TRBJ1-2, with 7 bases matching TRBD1. V lost 1 base, J lost 4 bases, and 12 bases stayed unmatched. From germline, CDR1 is MNHNS and CDR2 SASEGT. The CDR3 runs 17 residues. CDR3 region: CASSEVGFMTGLYGYTF. In DNA form, the CDR3 reads TGTGCCAGCAGTGAAGTGGGGTTTATGACAGGGCTCTATGGCTACACCTTC.